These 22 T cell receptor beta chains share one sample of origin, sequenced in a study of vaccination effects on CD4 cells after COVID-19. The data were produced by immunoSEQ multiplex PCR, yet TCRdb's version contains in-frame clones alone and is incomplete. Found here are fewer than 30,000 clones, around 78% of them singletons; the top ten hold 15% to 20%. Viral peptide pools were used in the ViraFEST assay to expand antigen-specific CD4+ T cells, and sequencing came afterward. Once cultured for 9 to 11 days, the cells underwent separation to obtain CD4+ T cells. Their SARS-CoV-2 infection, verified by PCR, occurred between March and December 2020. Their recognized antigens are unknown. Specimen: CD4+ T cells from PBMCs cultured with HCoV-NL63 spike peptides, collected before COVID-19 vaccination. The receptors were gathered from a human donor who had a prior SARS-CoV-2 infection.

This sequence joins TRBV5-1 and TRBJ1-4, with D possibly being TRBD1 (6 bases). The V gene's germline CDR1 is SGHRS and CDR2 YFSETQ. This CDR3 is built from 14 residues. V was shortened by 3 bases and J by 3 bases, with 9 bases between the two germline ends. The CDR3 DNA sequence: TGCGCCAGCAGCTATGGACAGCCTAATGAAAAACTGTTTTTT. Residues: CASSYGQPNEKLFF.

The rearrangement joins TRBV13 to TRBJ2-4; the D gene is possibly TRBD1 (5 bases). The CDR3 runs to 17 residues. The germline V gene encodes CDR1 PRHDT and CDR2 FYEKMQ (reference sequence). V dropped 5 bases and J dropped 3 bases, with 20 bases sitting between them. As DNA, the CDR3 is TGTGCCAGCAGCAGAAGTCGGACAACCCAGGGCAAAAACATTCAGTACTTC. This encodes CASSRSRTTQGKNIQYF.

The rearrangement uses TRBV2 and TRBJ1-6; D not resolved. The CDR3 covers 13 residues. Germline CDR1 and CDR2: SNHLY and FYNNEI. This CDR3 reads CGGGSSYNSPLHF. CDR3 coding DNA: TGTGGAGGCGGGAGCTCCTATAATTCACCCCTCCACTTT.

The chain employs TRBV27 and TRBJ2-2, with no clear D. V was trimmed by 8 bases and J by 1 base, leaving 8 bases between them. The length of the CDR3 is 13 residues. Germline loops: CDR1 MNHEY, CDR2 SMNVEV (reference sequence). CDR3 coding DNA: TGTGCCAGCCGGGCCAAGAACACCGGGGAGCTGTTTTTT. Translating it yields CASRAKNTGELFF.

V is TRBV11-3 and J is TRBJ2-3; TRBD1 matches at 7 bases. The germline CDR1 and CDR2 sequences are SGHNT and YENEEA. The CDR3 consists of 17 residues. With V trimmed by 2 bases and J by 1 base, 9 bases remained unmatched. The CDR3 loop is CASSLTAWDSRTDTQYF. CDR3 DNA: TGTGCCAGCAGCTTAACCGCCTGGGACAGTCGCACAGATACGCAGTATTTT.

Written as DNA, the CDR3 is TGTGCCAGTAGTATAAGATATGGCTACACCTTC. It translates to CASSIRYGYTF. The J gene is TRBJ1-2, the V gene TRBV19; D gene ambiguous. V was clipped by 2 bases and J by 5 bases, with 3 bases between them. From germline, CDR1 is LNHDA and CDR2 SQIVND (reference sequence). This CDR3 contains 11 residues.

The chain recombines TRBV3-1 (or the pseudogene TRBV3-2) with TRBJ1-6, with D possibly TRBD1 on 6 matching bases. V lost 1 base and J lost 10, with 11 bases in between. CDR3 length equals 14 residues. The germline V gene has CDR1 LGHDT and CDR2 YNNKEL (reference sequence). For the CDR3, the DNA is TGTGCCAGCAGCCAAGGTTCAGGGGCCTCACCCCTCCACTTT. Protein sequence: CASSQGSGASPLHF.

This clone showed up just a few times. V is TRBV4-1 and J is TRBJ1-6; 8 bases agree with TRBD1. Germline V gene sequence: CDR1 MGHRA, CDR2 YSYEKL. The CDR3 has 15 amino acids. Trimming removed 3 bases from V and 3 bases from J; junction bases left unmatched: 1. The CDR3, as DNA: TGCGCCAGCAGCCACGGACAGGGCTATAATTCACCCCTCCACTTT. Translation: CASSHGQGYNSPLHF.

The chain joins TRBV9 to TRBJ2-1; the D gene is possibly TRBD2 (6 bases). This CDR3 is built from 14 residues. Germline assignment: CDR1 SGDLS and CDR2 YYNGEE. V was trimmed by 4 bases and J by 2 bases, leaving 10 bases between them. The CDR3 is CASSPRGTYNEQFF. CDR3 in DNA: TGTGCCAGCAGCCCCCGGGGGACCTACAATGAGCAGTTCTTC. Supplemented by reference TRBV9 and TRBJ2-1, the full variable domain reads DSGVTQTPKHLITATGQRVTLRCSPRSGDLSVYWYQQSLDQGLQFLIQYYNGEERAKGNILERFSAQQFPDLHSELNLSSLELGDSALYFCASSPRGTYNEQFFGPGTRLTVL.

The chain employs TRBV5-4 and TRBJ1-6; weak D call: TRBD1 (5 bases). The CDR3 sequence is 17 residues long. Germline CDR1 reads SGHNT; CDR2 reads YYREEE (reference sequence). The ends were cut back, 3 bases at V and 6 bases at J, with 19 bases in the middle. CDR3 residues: CASSSGTGGFANSPLHF. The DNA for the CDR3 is TGTGCCAGCAGCTCGGGAACGGGGGGATTCGCTAATTCACCCCTCCACTTT.

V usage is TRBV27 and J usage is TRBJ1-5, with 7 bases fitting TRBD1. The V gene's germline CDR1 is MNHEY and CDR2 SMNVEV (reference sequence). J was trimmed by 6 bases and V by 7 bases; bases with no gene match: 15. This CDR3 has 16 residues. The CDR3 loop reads CASTKRQGFLGQPQHF. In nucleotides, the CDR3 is TGTGCCAGCACCAAAAGACAGGGTTTTTTGGGTCAGCCCCAGCATTTT.

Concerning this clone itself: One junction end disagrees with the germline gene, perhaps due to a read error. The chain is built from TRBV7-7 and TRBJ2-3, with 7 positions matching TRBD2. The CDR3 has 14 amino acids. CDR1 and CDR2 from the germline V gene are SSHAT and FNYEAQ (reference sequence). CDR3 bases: TGTGCTAGCAGCCCGGGGGGAGGGACAGATACGCAGTATTTT. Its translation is CASSPGGGTDTQYF.

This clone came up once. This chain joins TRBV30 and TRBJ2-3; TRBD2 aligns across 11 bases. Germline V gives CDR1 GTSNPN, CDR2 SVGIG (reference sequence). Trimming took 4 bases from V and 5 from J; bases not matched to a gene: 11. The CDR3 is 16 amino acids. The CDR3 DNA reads TGTGCCTGGAAAATAGCGGGAGGGATGCGGGGAGATACGCAGTATTTT. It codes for CAWKIAGGMRGDTQYF.

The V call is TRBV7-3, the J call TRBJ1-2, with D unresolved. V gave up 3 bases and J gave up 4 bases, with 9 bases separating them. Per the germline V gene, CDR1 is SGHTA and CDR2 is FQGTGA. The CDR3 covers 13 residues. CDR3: CASSLGEGYGYTF. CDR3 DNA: TGTGCCAGCAGCTTGGGTGAGGGCTATGGCTACACCTTC.

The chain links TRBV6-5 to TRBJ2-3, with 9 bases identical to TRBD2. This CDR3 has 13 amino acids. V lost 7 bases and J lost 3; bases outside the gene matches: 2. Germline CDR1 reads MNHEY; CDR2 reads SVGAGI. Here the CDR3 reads CASIAGGTDTQYF. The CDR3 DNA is TGTGCCAGCATCGCGGGGGGGACAGATACGCAGTATTTT.

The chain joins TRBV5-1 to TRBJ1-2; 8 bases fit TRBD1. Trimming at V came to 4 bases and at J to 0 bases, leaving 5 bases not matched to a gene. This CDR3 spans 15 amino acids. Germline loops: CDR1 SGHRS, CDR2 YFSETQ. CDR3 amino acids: CASSPGTGSNYGYTF. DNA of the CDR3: TGCGCCAGCAGCCCGGGGACAGGCTCTAACTATGGCTACACCTTC.

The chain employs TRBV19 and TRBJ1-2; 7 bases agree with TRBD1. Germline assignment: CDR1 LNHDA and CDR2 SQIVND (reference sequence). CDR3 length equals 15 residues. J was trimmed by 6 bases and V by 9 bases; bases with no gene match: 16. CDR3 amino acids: CASQAPETGFHGYTF. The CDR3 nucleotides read TGTGCCAGCCAGGCCCCCGAGACAGGGTTTCATGGCTACACCTTC.

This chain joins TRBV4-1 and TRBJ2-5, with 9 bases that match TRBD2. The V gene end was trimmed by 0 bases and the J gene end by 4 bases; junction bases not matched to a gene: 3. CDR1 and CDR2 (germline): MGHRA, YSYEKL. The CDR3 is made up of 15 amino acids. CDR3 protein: CASSQERGGGETQYF. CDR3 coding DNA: TGCGCCAGCAGCCAAGAGCGGGGGGGCGGAGAGACCCAGTACTTC.

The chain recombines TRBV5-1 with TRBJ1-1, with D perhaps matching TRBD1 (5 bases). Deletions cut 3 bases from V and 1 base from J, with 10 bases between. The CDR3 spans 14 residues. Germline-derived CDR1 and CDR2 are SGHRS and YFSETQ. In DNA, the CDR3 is TGCGCCAGCAGCTCCTTCGGACAGAACACTGAAGCTTTCTTT. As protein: CASSSFGQNTEAFF.

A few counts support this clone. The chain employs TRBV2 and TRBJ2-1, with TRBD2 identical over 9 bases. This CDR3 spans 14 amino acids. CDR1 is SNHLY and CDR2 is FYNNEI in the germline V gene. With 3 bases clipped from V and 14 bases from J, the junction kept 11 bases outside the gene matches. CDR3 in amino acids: CASSDGTSPQGKFF. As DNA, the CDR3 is TGTGCCAGCAGTGACGGGACTAGCCCCCAGGGGAAGTTCTTC. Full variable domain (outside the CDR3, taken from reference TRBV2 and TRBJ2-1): EPEVTQTPSHQVTQMGQEVILRCVPISNHLYFYWYRQILGQKVEFLVSFYNNEISEKSEIFDDQFSVERPDGSNFTLKIRSTKLEDSAMYFCASSDGTSPQGKFFGPGTRLTVL.

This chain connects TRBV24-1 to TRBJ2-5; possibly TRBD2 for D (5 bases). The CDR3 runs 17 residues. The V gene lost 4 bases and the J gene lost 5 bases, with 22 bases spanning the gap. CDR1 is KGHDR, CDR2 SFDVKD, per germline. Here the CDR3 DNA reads TGTGCCACCAGTGACGCCGACCCTACTAGTAGTTGGGAGACCCAGTACTTC. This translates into CATSDADPTSSWETQYF.

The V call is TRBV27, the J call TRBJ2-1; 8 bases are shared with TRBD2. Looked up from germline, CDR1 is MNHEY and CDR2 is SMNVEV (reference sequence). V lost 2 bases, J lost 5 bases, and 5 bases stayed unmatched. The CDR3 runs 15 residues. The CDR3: CASSLTGTRHNEQFF. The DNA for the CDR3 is TGTGCCAGCAGTTTAACGGGGACTAGACACAATGAGCAGTTCTTC.